Listed here is a single TCR beta chain. This record comes from a study of blood T cell repertoires in COVID-19. Some clones are missing from TCRdb's copy, which holds only in-frame ones; the method was immunoSEQ multiplex PCR. This table has approximately 500,000 clones, roughly nine tenths appearing once. The germline V and J ends were trimmed by 4 bases and 3 bases, with 26 bases remaining between them. CDR1 is SGHNT, CDR2 YYREEE, per germline (reference sequence). This CDR3 spans 18 amino acids. V gene TRBV5-4 combines with J gene TRBJ2-7; D may be TRBD1 (7 bases). Sequencing was done on a sample of peripheral blood. This TCR was sampled from a young man with COVID-19, enrolled during active disease. The CDR3 DNA is TGTGCCAGCAGCGGAAAGGGGGCGTCTAGCGATGGGGTCTACGAGCAGTACTTC. Residues: CASSGKGASSDGVYEQYF.